The clone carrying this T cell receptor beta chain was observed many times. Its antigen is undetermined. Hyperthyroidism in the patients, aged 18 to 65, was newly diagnosed and under 2 months in duration. These data come from a study of T cells in Graves' hyperthyroidism and ophthalmopathy. Study-level results: Onset of ophthalmopathy came a median roughly 6.4 months after the model predicted it.

It was RNA transcripts that yielded the amplified TCR beta CDR3 regions. An initial round of RT-PCR targeting the TCR CDR3 relied on the HTBI primer set. TCRdb re-analysed the multiplex PCR reads in MiXCR, keeping a single row per CDR3 protein. The data hold a few hundred thousand distinct CDR3 sequences, with around a sixth observed a single time. Unmatched junction bases numbered 7, after V lost 6 bases and J lost 1 base. The CDR3 runs to 15 residues. The sample comprised blood. The source is a young woman with Graves' hyperthyroidism. This sequence joins TRBV12-3 or TRBV12-4 and TRBJ2-3; 7 bases are a match to TRBD2. The CDR3 DNA follows: TGTGCCAGCAGGTCCAGGCTAGCGGGCACAGATACGCAGTATTTT. This encodes CASRSRLAGTDTQYF.